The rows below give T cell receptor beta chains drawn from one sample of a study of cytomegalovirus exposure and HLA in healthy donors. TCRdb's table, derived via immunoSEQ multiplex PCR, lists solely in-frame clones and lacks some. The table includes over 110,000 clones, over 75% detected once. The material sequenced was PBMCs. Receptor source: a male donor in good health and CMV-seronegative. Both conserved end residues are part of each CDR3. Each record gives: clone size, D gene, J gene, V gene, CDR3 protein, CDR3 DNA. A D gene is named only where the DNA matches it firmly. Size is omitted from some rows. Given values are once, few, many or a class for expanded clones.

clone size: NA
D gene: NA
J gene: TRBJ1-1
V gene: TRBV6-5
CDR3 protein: CASSYKGVPFGAFF
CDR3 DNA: TGTGCCAGCAGTTACAAAGGGGTGCCATTCGGGGCTTTCTTT

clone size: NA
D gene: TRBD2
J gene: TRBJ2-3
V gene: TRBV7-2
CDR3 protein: CASSLVGAGAADTQYF
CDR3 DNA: TGTGCCAGCAGCTTAGTTGGCGCGGGAGCCGCAGATACGCAGTATTTT

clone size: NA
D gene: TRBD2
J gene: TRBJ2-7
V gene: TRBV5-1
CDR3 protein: CASSLDGGTSGYEQYF
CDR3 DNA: TGCGCCAGCAGCTTGGATGGCGGGACTAGCGGCTACGAGCAGTACTTC

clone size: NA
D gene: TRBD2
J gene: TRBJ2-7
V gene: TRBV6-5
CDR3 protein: CASKRGSSYEQYF
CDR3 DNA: TGTGCCAGCAAGCGGGGAAGCTCCTACGAGCAGTACTTC

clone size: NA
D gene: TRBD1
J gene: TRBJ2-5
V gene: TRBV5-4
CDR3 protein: CASSPHPGQGAPETQYF
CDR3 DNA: TGTGCCAGCAGCCCCCATCCGGGACAGGGGGCGCCTGAGACCCAGTACTTC

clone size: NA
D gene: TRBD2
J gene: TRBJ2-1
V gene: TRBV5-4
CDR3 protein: CASSSGLAINEQFF
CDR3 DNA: TGTGCCAGCAGCTCGGGACTAGCGATCAATGAGCAGTTCTTC

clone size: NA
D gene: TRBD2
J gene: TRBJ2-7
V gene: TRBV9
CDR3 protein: CASSVGLAGRSYEQYF
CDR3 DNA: TGTGCCAGCAGCGTGGGACTAGCGGGGAGATCCTACGAGCAGTACTTC

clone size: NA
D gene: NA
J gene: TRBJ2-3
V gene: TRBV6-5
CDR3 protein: CASSHGGDTQYF
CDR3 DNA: TGTGCCAGCAGCCACGGGGGTGATACGCAGTATTTT

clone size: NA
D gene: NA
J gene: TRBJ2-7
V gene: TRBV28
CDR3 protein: CASSNPGGSYEQYF
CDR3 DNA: TGTGCCAGCAGTAACCCGGGGGGCAGCTACGAGCAGTACTTC

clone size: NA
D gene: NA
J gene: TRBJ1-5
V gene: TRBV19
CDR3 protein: CASSIRDQAQHF
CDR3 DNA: TGTGCCAGTAGTATCAGGGATCAGGCCCAGCATTTT

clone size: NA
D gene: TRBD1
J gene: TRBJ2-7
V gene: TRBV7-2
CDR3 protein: CASSLWTGASREQYF
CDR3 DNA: TGTGCCAGCAGCCTGTGGACAGGGGCTTCTCGTGAGCAGTACTTC

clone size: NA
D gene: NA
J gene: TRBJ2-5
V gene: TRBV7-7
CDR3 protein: CASSLNTGSQETQYF
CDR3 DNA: TGTGCTAGCAGCTTAAACACGGGGTCCCAAGAGACCCAGTACTTC

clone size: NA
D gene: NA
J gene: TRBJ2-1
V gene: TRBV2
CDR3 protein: CASSGYGGIRSYNEQFF
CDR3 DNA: TGTGCCAGCAGTGGTTATGGGGGGATCCGCTCCTACAATGAGCAGTTCTTC

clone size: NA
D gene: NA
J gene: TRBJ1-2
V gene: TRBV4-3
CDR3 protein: CASSQDRGFYGYTF
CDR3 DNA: TGCGCCAGCAGCCAAGATCGGGGTTTTTATGGCTACACCTTC

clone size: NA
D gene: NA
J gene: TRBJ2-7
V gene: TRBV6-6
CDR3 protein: CASLGDSYEQYF
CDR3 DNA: TGTGCCAGCTTGGGCGACTCCTACGAGCAGTACTTC

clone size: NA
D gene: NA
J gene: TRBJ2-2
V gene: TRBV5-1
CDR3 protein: CASSLGSRELFF
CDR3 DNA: TGCGCCAGCAGCTTGGGTAGTAGGGAGCTGTTTTTT

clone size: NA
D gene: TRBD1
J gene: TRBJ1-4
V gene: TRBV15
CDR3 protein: CATSSRGLDEKLFF
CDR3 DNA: TGTGCCACCAGCTCTAGGGGGCTTGATGAAAAACTGTTTTTT

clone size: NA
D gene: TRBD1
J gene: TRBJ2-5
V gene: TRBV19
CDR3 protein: CASSHLILGQPRKETQYF
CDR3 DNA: TGTGCCAGTAGCCACCTTATACTGGGACAGCCCCGTAAAGAGACCCAGTACTTC

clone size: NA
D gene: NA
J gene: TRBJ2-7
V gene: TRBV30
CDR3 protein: CAWSGGGVSYEQYF
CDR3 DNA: TGTGCCTGGAGTGGGGGGGGCGTTTCCTACGAGCAGTACTTC

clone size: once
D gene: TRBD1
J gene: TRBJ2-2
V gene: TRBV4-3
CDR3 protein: CASSLGQGPTGELFF
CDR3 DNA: TGCGCCAGCAGCCTTGGACAGGGACCCACCGGGGAGCTGTTTTTT

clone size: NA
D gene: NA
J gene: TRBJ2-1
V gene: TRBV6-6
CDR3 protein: CASSYSNIEQFF
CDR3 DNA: TGTGCCAGCAGTTACTCTAATATAGAGCAGTTCTTC

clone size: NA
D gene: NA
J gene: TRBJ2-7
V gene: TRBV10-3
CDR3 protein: CAIGEGGSYYEQYF
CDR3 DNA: TGTGCCATCGGGGAGGGGGGCTCGTACTACGAGCAGTACTTC

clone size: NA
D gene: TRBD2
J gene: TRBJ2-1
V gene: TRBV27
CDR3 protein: CASSFSGTTINEQFF
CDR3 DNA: TGTGCCAGCAGTTTTTCCGGGACTACCATCAATGAGCAGTTCTTC